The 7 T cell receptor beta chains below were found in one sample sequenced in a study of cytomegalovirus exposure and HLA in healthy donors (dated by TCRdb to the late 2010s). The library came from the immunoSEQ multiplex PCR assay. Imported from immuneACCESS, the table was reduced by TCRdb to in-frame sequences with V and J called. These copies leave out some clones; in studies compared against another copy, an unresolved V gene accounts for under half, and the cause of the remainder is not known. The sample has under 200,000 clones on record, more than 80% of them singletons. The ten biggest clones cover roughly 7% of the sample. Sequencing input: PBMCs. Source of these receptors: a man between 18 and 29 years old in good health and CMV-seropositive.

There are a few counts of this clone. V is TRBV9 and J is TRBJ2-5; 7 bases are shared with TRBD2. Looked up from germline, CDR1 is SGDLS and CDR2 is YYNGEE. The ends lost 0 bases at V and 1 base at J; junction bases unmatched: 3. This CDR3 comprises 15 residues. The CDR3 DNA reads TGTGCCAGCAGCGTAGAGGCTAGCGGCCAAGAGACCCAGTACTTC. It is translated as CASSVEASGQETQYF.

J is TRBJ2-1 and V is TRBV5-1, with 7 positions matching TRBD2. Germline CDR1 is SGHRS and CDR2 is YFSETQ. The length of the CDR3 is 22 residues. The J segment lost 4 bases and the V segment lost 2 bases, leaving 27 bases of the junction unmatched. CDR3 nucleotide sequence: TGCGCCAGCAGCTTCCTATCTCCGGGACTACTAATCGGTGGGGATCGATACAATGAGCAGTTCTTC. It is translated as CASSFLSPGLLIGGDRYNEQFF.

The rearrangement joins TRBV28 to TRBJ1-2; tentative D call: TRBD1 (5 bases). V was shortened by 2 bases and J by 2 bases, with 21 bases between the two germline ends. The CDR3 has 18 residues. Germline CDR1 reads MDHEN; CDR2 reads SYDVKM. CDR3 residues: CASSLRGEKQEGNYGYTF. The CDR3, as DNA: TGTGCCAGCAGTTTACGGGGGGAGAAACAGGAGGGCAACTATGGCTACACCTTC.

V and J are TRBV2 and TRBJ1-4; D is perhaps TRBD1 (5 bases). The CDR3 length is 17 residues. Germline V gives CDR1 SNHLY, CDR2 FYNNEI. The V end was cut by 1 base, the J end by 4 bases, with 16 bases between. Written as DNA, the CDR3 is TGTGCCAGCAGTGAAGGGGGCTTCTCCTCCTTTAATGAAAAACTGTTTTTT. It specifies CASSEGGFSSFNEKLFF.

This CDR3 is CASRYRAEIGYTF. In DNA, the CDR3 is TGTGCCAGCAGATACAGGGCCGAAATTGGCTACACCTTC. The J gene is TRBJ1-2, the V gene TRBV2; tentatively, D is TRBD1 (6 bases). V shed 6 bases and J shed 7 bases, with 15 bases lying between them. Germline V gives CDR1 SNHLY, CDR2 FYNNEI. The CDR3 is made up of 13 amino acids.

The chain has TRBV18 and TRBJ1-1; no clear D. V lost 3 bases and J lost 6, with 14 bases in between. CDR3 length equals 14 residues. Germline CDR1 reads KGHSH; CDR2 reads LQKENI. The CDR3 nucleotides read TGTGCCAGCTCACCCCGGGGTAATAGCGCTGAAGCTTTCTTT. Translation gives CASSPRGNSAEAFF.

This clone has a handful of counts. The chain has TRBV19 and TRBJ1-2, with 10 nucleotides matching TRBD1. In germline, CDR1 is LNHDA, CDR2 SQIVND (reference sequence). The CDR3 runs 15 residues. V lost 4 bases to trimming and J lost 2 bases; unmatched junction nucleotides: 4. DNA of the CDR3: TGTGCCAGTAGTAAACGGGACAGGGGCAACTATGGCTACACCTTC. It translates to CASSKRDRGNYGYTF.